One T cell receptor (beta chain) is described in this entry. The target of this receptor is not known. Nothing much larger sits one base from this clone, and base qualities are not available. Participants in the prospective study were aged about 18 to 95 years, lived in 20 to 30 United States geographic areas, and enrolled through a virtual design. Cohort assignment in the prospective study relied on participant-reported clinical history from a screening survey and a study questionnaire. Recovered participants in ImmuneRACE Cohort 3 were defined by two consecutive negative NP/OP PCR tests, clearance by a healthcare professional, or resolution of symptoms. In the prospective study, whole blood, serum and a nasopharyngeal or oropharyngeal swab were collected from each participant by mobile phlebotomists. Prospective study participants could optionally give additional blood draws and questionnaires over a 2-month period. Before DNA extraction, blood samples from the prospective study were shipped at room temperature or frozen.

The germline V gene sets CDR1 to SGDLS and CDR2 to YYNGEE. The CDR3 numbers 15 residues from cysteine through phenylalanine. The retained sequence is limited to the CDR3, 45 bases, with the frame set at the first base. V and J are truncated by 0 bases and 6 bases respectively, leaving an intervening sequence of 13 bases. TCRbeta CDR3 regions were amplified from genomic DNA by means of the immunoSEQ Assay, a bias-controlled multiplex PCR. Regarding the original processing steps: Nucleated cell counts per sample were estimated from amplification of reference gene primers within the assay. Sequence reads were collapsed and filtered to measure the absolute abundance of every unique TCRbeta CDR3 rearrangement. For each sample, productive Simpson clonality was calculated as the square root of Simpson's diversity index across productive rearrangements. TCRdb obtained this table from immuneACCESS and retained in-frame rearrangements with V and J assigned. These tables miss some clones; where compared with another copy, unresolved V genes account for less than half of the shortfall, and the remainder is unexplained. Clone size and the V and J calls come from that table; the DNA yielded D and trimming. The sample table contains approximately 230,000 clones; only one count was recorded for about 90% of them. Approximately 1.9% of the sample is taken by the ten largest.

This record belongs to a study of blood T cell repertoires in COVID-19 (TCRdb year 2020). At the level of the whole study: Samples from collaborators originated in the United States, Italy and Spain and spanned both the acute and convalescent phases of COVID-19. The prospective study material was composed of cDNA or gDNA derived from T cells, B-cell-depleted T cells, or PBMCs. The dataset comprised deeply sampled blood TCRbeta repertoires from subjects exposed to, actively infected with, or recovered from COVID-19. The repertoires were released in a freely available public database intended as a resource for research on the immune response to SARS-CoV-2. Samples came from the ongoing ImmuneRACE study (first 160 participants) plus 1,254 subjects from 6 global collaborators. Nearly every sample came with metadata listing a de-identified subject ID, COVID-19 status, age in years and sex. Where available, HLA class I and class II types were taken from metadata supplied by the sample provider and were not determined by assay-based typing. Study-wide findings and limitations: The quantity of clinical and demographic metadata differed by source and by participant and was supplied without curation.

Sequencing was done on a sample of PBMCs or T cells enriched from blood (not recorded which). This sequence originates from a woman between 18 and 30 years old who had recovered from COVID-19. The V and J genes are TRBV9 and TRBJ2-1, and possibly TRBD2, on 6 matching bases. This receptor carries the CDR3 CASSVVTGASNEQFF. The nucleotides read TGTGCCAGCAGCGTAGTAACGGGAGCGAGCAATGAGCAGTTCTTC.